These 5 T cell receptor beta chains came from one sample sequenced in a study of cytomegalovirus exposure and HLA in healthy donors. The study ran its PCR with 60 Vbeta and 13 Jbeta primers. The method was immunoSEQ multiplex PCR; TCRdb's version includes in-frame clones alone and lacks a portion of them. The profile shows 200,000 to 250,000 clones, about three quarters of them singletons. Sequenced material: PBMCs. These receptors were taken from a woman aged 55-70 years in good health and CMV-seropositive.

This chain links TRBV7-9 with TRBJ1-1; 7 positions match TRBD1. This CDR3 has 16 residues. V was clipped by 3 bases and J by 1 base; unmatched bases: 8. Per germline, CDR1 SEHNR and CDR2 FQNEAQ (reference sequence). The CDR3 spells CASSLTPGQKNTEAFF. DNA for the CDR3: TGTGCCAGCAGCTTGACCCCGGGACAGAAGAACACTGAAGCTTTCTTT.

The rearrangement uses TRBV5-1 and TRBJ2-6, with 9 bases matching TRBD1. V shed 4 bases, J shed 0 bases, and the junction held 8 bases outside the gene matches. In germline, CDR1 is SGHRS, CDR2 YFSETQ. The CDR3 contains 18 residues. CDR3 residues: CASSRLTGGNSGANVLTF. The CDR3 DNA reads TGCGCCAGCAGCAGGTTGACAGGGGGTAACTCTGGGGCCAACGTCCTGACTTTC.

This chain uses TRBV19 with TRBJ2-3; D uncertain. CDR3 length equals 15 residues. CDR1 is LNHDA, CDR2 SQIVND, per germline (reference sequence). V shed 5 bases and J shed 2 bases, with 14 bases lying between them. CDR3 DNA sequence: TGTGCCAGTAGTTTGCAGGCCACGGTCACAGATACGCAGTATTTT. Translated: CASSLQATVTDTQYF.

This clone was counted between two and nine times. V usage is TRBV19 and J usage is TRBJ2-7; 9 bases line up with TRBD2. J was trimmed by 3 bases and V by 5 bases; bases with no gene match: 2. This CDR3 has 13 amino acids. Per germline, CDR1 LNHDA and CDR2 SQIVND (reference sequence). CDR3 sequence: CASSVSGSYEQYF. The CDR3, as DNA: TGTGCCAGTAGTGTTAGCGGGAGCTACGAGCAGTACTTC.

The gene calls are TRBV29-1 and TRBJ2-5; D is uncertain. Germline loops: CDR1 SQVTM, CDR2 ANQGSEA. CDR3 length: 10 residues. V gave up 2 bases and J gave up 9 bases, with 7 bases separating them. CDR3 DNA sequence: TGCAGCGTTGAATTCTCGGCCCAGTACTTC. Amino acids: CSVEFSAQYF.